The 22 T cell receptor beta chains in this list originate from one sample, sequenced in a study of cytotoxic CD8 clonotypes in ibrutinib-treated CLL. Produced via immunoSEQ multiplex PCR; TCRdb's table is partial and in-frame only. The table records 150,000 or so clones, roughly three quarters of them present only once. The specimen comprised PBMCs, sampled after 24 months of ibrutinib treatment. The source of these receptors is a human donor with chronic lymphocytic leukemia.

The chain employs TRBV13 and TRBJ1-3; D unclear. The CDR3 loop spans 13 amino acids. Trimming left V 6 bases short and J 4 bases short, with 10 bases between. Per germline, CDR1 PRHDT and CDR2 FYEKMQ (reference sequence). CDR3 coding DNA: TGTGCCAGCAGTCTTCCGACGGGAAACACCATATATTTT. This gives the protein CASSLPTGNTIYF.

The rearrangement uses TRBV5-1 and TRBJ2-7, with TRBD2 identical over 8 bases. In germline, CDR1 is SGHRS, CDR2 YFSETQ. The CDR3 contains 14 residues. After removal of 2 bases from V and 2 bases from J, the junction contained 3 bases not matched to a gene. In nucleotides, the CDR3 is TGCGCCAGCAGCTTCGGGGGGGCTACCTACGAGCAGTACTTC. It yields the protein CASSFGGATYEQYF.

This rearrangement joins TRBV7-7 to TRBJ2-1; TRBD2 is a possible D gene (6 bases). CDR3 size: 16 residues. Germline V gene data show CDR1 as SSHAT and CDR2 as FNYEAQ (reference sequence). V was pared by 5 bases and J by 0 bases, with 14 bases between. CDR3 amino acids: CASSPASGSSYNEQFF. DNA for the CDR3: TGTGCCAGCAGCCCCGCCTCCGGGAGCTCCTACAATGAGCAGTTCTTC.

This chain links TRBV7-2 with TRBJ2-5; 12 nucleotides match TRBD2. The CDR3 runs to 17 residues. V lost 1 base to trimming and J lost 5 bases; unmatched junction nucleotides: 8. CDR1 SGHTA and CDR2 FQGNSA come from the germline V gene. CDR3 nucleotides: TGTGCCAGCAGCTTAGTGGGGCTAGCGGGGGGGCGCGAGACCCAGTACTTC. It encodes CASSLVGLAGGRETQYF.

The rearrangement uses TRBV9 and TRBJ2-3; 9 bases match TRBD2. The germline gives CDR1 SGDLS, CDR2 YYNGEE. This CDR3 has 14 amino acids. V shed 2 bases, J shed 4 bases, and the junction held 2 bases outside the gene matches. Written as DNA, the CDR3 is TGTGCCAGCAGCGTGGCGGGAGGGTCAGATACGCAGTATTTT. This encodes CASSVAGGSDTQYF. The full variable domain, its missing parts supplied by reference TRBV9 and TRBJ2-3, is DSGVTQTPKHLITATGQRVTLRCSPRSGDLSVYWYQQSLDQGLQFLIQYYNGEERAKGNILERFSAQQFPDLHSELNLSSLELGDSALYFCASSVAGGSDTQYFGPGTRLTVL.

V and J are TRBV5-8 and TRBJ2-7; tentatively, D is TRBD1 (6 bases). There are 13 residues in the CDR3. V lost 3 bases, J lost 4 bases, and 11 bases lay in between. The germline gives CDR1 SGHTS, CDR2 YDEGEE. The CDR3 loop is CASSWGQTYEQYF. CDR3 in DNA: TGTGCCAGCAGCTGGGGGCAGACTTACGAGCAGTACTTC.

To note about this clone: One base away lies a much larger clone, so this may be a sequencing read error. J is TRBJ2-3 and V is TRBV7-2, with a tentative D call TRBD2 (6 bases). The germline V gene encodes CDR1 SGHTA and CDR2 FQGNSA. CDR3 length: 13 amino acids. Trimming took off 5 bases at V and 2 bases at J, with 8 bases between the two ends. CDR3 amino acids: CASSRDSTDTQYF. CDR3 nucleotides: TGTGCCAGCAGCCGGGACTCCACAGATACGCAGTATTTT.

This chain links TRBV6-6 with TRBJ2-7; 9 bases line up with TRBD1. The CDR3 covers 14 residues. CDR1 MNHNY and CDR2 SVGAGI come from the germline V gene (reference sequence). V was pared by 6 bases and J by 7 bases, with 10 bases of the junction left unmatched. The DNA of the CDR3 is TGTGCCAGCAGCCCCGGGACAGGGCCCCTGGAGCAGTACTTC. Its translation is CASSPGTGPLEQYF.

This clone has only one observation. This chain joins TRBV6-6 and TRBJ1-5, with 8 positions matching TRBD1. The CDR3 runs 15 residues. V shed 5 bases, J shed 6 bases, and the junction held 9 bases outside the gene matches. The germline V gene encodes CDR1 MNHNY and CDR2 SVGAGI (reference sequence). CDR3 loop: CASSDGQGLIQPQHF. The CDR3 DNA sequence: TGTGCCAGCAGTGACGGACAGGGTTTGATTCAGCCCCAGCATTTT.

This clone was detected a few times. The chain is built from TRBV11-3 and TRBJ2-3; 14 positions match TRBD2. CDR1 and CDR2 from the germline V gene are SGHNT and YENEEA. Losses at the gene ends were 4 bases for V and 2 bases for J; bases not matched to a gene: 5. The CDR3 length is 17 residues. The CDR3 bases are TGTGCCAGCAGCTCAGGGACTAGCGGGGGCCCCACAGATACGCAGTATTTT. This gives the protein CASSSGTSGGPTDTQYF.

This rearrangement joins TRBV5-1 to TRBJ2-6; 8 bases map to TRBD1. The germline gives CDR1 SGHRS, CDR2 YFSETQ. The CDR3 loop spans 18 amino acids. V was pared by 0 bases and J by 1 base, with 6 bases of the junction left unmatched. DNA for the CDR3: TGCGCCAGCAGCTTGGAACAGGGGGTAGGGTCTGGGGCCAACGTCCTGACTTTC. Translating it yields CASSLEQGVGSGANVLTF. Full variable domain (rest looked up from reference TRBV5-1 and TRBJ2-6): KAGVTQTPRYLIKTRGQQVTLSCSPISGHRSVSWYQQTPGQGLQFLFEYFSETQRNKGNFPGRFSGRQFSNSRSEMNVSTLELGDSALYLCASSLEQGVGSGANVLTFGAGSRLTVL.

The genes are TRBV9 and TRBJ1-1; possible D gene TRBD1, 5 bases. CDR3 length equals 14 residues. V was shortened by 0 bases and J by 6 bases, with 12 bases between the two germline ends. The germline V gene has CDR1 SGDLS and CDR2 YYNGEE. This chain's CDR3 is CASSVAGGSPEAFF. As DNA, the CDR3 is TGTGCCAGCAGCGTAGCGGGGGGTTCCCCTGAAGCTTTCTTT.

The V and J genes are TRBV30 and TRBJ1-1; a possible D gene is TRBD1 (6 bases). CDR1 GTSNPN and CDR2 SVGIG come from the germline V gene (reference sequence). The germline V and J ends were trimmed by 6 bases and 3 bases, with 14 bases remaining between them. The CDR3 is made up of 13 amino acids. In nucleotides, the CDR3 is TGTGCCTGTAACAGGGCCCGAGACACTGAAGCTTTCTTT. Its protein product is CACNRARDTEAFF. The full variable domain, completed using reference TRBV30 and TRBJ1-1, is SQTIHQWPATLVQPVGSPLSLECTVEGTSNPNLYWYRQAAGRGLQLLFYSVGIGQISSEVPQNLSASRPQDRQFILSSKKLLLSDSGFYLCACNRARDTEAFFGQGTRLTVV.

The chain couples TRBV7-9 to TRBJ2-1, with D uncertain. Germline CDR1 and CDR2: SEHNR and FQNEAQ (reference sequence). The CDR3 spans 15 residues. The V end was cut by 6 bases, the J end by 0 bases, with 12 bases between. CDR3 protein: CASRPTVSSYNEQFF. The CDR3 nucleotides read TGTGCCAGCAGACCAACCGTCAGCTCCTACAATGAGCAGTTCTTC. The entire variable domain, with the rest obtained from reference TRBV7-9 and TRBJ2-1, is as follows: DTGVSQNPRHKITKRGQNVTFRCDPISEHNRLYWYRQTLGQGPEFLTYFQNEAQLEKSRLLSDRFSAERPKGSFSTLEIQRTEQGDSAMYLCASRPTVSSYNEQFFGPGTRLTVL.

The chain combines TRBV29-1 with TRBJ2-7; 12 bases fit TRBD2. The CDR3 has 14 amino acids. With 4 bases clipped from V and 2 bases from J, the junction kept 3 bases outside the gene matches. Germline V gene sequence: CDR1 SQVTM, CDR2 ANQGSEA. Here the CDR3 reads CSVGGLAGTYEQYF. As DNA, the CDR3 is TGCAGCGTTGGTGGACTAGCGGGGACCTACGAGCAGTACTTC.

The chain has TRBV28 and TRBJ2-3, with TRBD2 matching 7 bases. The germline gives CDR1 MDHEN, CDR2 SYDVKM. Germline trimming cut 3 bases from V and 6 bases from J; bases unmatched to any gene: 3. CDR3 size: 13 residues. This chain's CDR3 is CASSLGGVDTQYF. For the CDR3, the DNA is TGTGCCAGCAGTTTGGGGGGGGTGGATACGCAGTATTTT.

This clone was seen a few times. J is TRBJ1-4 and V is TRBV4-1; D unclear. CDR3 length: 11 amino acids. Germline CDR1 reads MGHRA; CDR2 reads YSYEKL. V gave up 1 base and J gave up 10 bases, with 4 bases separating them. The CDR3 DNA reads as TGCGCCAGCAGCCAAGGGGGAAAACTGTTTTTT. Amino acids: CASSQGGKLFF.

This sequence joins TRBV30 and TRBJ1-2; 8 bases agree with TRBD1. CDR1 is GTSNPN and CDR2 is SVGIG in the germline V gene (reference sequence). This CDR3 is 13 amino acids long. With V trimmed by 1 base and J by 3 bases, 1 base remained unmatched. CDR3 nucleotides: TGTGCCTGGAGTGCGGGACAGGACTATGGCTACACCTTC. Residues: CAWSAGQDYGYTF.

This clone has at least ten counts. The CDR3 DNA is TGTGCCAGCAGTATTGCTTTCTTT. Residues: CASSIAFF. The J gene is TRBJ1-1, the V gene TRBV5-8; D not resolved. The V end lost 5 bases, the J end lost 11 bases, and 4 bases lay between the germline ends. Germline values: CDR1 SGHTS, CDR2 YDEGEE. The CDR3 has 8 residues.

In the case of this clone: Other DNA variants within this sample encode the same CDR3. V gene TRBV29-1 combines with J gene TRBJ1-2, with D tentatively TRBD1 (6 bases). Trimming took off 4 bases at V and 1 base at J, with 16 bases between the two ends. The germline gives CDR1 SQVTM, CDR2 ANQGSEA. This CDR3 has 15 amino acids. CDR3 amino acids: CSVVPPGGSNYGYTF. CDR3 sequence (DNA): TGCAGCGTTGTGCCACCCGGGGGCAGTAACTATGGCTACACCTTC.

The gene calls are TRBV27 and TRBJ1-6; a possible D gene is TRBD1 (6 bases). CDR3 length equals 17 residues. Trimming stripped 1 base from V and 5 bases from J, with 15 bases between. Germline CDR1 is MNHEY and CDR2 is SMNVEV (reference sequence). CDR3 protein: CASSLFGGAANNSPLHF. The CDR3 coding sequence is TGTGCCAGCAGTTTATTCGGGGGGGCAGCCAATAATTCACCCCTCCACTTT.

The chain joins TRBV7-6 to TRBJ2-1; 8 bases agree with TRBD2. The V and J ends lost 5 bases and 3 bases, in that order; junction bases with no gene match: 6. The CDR3 sequence is 15 residues long. CDR1 and CDR2 from the germline V gene are SGHVS and FNYEAQ. This CDR3 reads CASSPGGARYNEQFF. In DNA, the CDR3 is TGTGCCAGCAGCCCGGGGGGGGCCCGCTACAATGAGCAGTTCTTC.